This T cell receptor beta chain comes out of a study of T cell repertoires in cytomegalovirus infection. Study-level information: Both recently identified HLA-C-restricted and well-studied HLA-B-restricted CMV epitopes were used in the study.

TCRdb analysed the reads with MiXCR anew, one entry per CDR3 protein. Of fewer than 850,000 distinct CDR3 sequences listed, 25% to 30% are singletons. With regard to this clonotype: Its antigen remains unknown.

The V gene lost 5 bases and the J gene lost 5 bases, with 15 bases spanning the gap. There are 14 residues in the CDR3. From germline, CDR1 is MNHEY and CDR2 SMNVEV (reference sequence). This sequence originates from a human donor in good health (CMV status not recorded). Some clones in this sample may be carry-over from other donors' samples. The source material was cultured CD8+ T cells from PBMCs, sampled from culture after CMV antigen stimulation. V usage is TRBV27 and J usage is TRBJ1-1, with D uncertain. CDR3 DNA: TGTGCCAGCAGTCCCTGGAGGAGGGAAACTGAAGCTTTCTTT. Its protein product is CASSPWRRETEAFF.